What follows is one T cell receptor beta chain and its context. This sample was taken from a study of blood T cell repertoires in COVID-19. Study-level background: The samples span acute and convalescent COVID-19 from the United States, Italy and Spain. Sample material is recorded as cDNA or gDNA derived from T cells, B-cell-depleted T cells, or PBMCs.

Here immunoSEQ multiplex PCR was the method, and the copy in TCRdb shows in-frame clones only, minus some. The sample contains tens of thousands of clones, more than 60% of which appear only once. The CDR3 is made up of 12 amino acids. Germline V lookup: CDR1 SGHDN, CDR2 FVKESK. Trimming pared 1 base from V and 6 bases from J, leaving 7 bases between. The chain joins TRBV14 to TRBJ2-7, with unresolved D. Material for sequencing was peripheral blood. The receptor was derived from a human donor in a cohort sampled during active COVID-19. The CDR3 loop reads CASSQVQTEQYF. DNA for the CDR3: TGTGCCAGCAGCCAAGTACAGACCGAGCAGTACTTC.